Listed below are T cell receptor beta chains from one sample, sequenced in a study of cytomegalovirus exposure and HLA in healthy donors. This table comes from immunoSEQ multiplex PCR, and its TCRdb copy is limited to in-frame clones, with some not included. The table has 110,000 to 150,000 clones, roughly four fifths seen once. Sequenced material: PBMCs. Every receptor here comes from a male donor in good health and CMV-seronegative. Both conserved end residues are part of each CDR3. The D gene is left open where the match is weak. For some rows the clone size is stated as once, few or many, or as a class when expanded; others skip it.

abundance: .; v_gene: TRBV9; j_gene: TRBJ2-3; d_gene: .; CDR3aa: CASSVYGGGPDTQYF
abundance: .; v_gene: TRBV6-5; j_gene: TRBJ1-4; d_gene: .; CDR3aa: CASSYSGIGGEKLFF
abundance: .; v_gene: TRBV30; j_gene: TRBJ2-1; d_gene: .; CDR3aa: CAWSVRVAYNEQFF
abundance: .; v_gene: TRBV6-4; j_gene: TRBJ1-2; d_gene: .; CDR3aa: CASSPTEFSNYGYTF
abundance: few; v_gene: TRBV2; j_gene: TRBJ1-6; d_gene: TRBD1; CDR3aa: CASSYDRGRSPLHF
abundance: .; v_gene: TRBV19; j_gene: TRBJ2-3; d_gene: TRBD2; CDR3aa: CASTTLAGDTDTQYF
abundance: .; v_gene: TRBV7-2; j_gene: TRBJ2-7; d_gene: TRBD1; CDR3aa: CASSPDRGDYEQYF
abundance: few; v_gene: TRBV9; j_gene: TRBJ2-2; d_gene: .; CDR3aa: CASSVGPGTNTGELFF
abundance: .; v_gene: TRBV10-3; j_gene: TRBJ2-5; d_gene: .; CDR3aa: CAIKIAGAQETQYF
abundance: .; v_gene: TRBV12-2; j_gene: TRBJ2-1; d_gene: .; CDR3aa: CASRLIPGERPYNEQFF
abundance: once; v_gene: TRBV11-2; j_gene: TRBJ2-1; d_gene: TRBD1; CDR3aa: CASSGPRDRGRVNEQFF
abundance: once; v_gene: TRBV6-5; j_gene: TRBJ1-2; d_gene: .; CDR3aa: CASRPKSSGFYGYTF
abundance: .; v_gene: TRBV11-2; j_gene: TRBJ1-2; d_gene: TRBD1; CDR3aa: CASSWGTGSGYTF
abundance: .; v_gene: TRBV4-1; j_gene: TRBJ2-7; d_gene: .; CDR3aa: CASSKPGQVYEQYF
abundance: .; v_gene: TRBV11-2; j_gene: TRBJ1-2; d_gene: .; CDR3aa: CASSPTGIDYGYTF
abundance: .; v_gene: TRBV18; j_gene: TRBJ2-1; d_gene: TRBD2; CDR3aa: CASSPHGLAGGPNEQFF
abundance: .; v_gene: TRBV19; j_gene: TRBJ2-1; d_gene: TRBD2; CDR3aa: CASSLGLAGGPEQFF
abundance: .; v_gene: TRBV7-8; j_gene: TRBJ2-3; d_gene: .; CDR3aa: CASSLSGGGPSTDTQYF
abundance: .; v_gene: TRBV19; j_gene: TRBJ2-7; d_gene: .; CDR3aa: CASSIGSGNEQYF
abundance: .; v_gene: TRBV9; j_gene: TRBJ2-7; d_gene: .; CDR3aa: CASSPPSGGGEQYF
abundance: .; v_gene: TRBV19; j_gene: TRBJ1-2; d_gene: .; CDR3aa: CASSQTGTTNYGYTF
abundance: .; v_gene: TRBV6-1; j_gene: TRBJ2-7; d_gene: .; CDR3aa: CASSELGQNYEQYF
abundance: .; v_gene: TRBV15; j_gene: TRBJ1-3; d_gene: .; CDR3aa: CATSRDPGAGNTIYF
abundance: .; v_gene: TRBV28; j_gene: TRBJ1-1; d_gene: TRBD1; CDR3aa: CASSLWGQGWTEAFF
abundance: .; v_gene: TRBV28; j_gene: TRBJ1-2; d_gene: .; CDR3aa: CASGWGVINYTF
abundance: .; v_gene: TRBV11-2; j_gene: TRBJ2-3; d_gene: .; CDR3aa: CASSLVGLTADTQYF
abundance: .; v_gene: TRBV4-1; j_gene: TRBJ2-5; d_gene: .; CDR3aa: CASSPGTGYGETQYF
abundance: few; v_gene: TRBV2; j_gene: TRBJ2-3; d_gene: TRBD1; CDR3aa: CASSSDRGTVGTQYF
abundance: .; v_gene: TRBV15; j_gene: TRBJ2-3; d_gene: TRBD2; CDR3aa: CATSRGLAGGPNTDTQYF
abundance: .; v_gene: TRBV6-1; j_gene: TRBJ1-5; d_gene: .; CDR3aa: CASSEAGGAVSNQPQHF
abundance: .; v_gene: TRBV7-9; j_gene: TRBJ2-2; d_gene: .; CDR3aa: CASSFLGPFGRGELFF
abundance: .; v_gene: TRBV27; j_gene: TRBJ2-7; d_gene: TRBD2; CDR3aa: CASSQGLAGAYEQYF
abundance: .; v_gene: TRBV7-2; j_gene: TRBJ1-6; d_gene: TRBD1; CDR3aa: CASSPGQGSSPLHF
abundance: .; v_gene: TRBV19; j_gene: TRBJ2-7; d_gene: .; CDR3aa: CASSIGGGVYEQYF
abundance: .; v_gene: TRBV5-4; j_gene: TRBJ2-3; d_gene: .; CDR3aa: CASSWNPGADTQYF